These 7 T cell receptor beta chains came from one sample sequenced in a study of T cell responses to AZD1222 COVID-19 vaccine. TCRdb's copy holds only in-frame clones and misses some; the assay was immunoSEQ multiplex PCR. The repertoire holds 110,000 to 150,000 clones, 88% seen once, with approximately 3% in the top ten. This material consisted of peripheral blood, taken 28 days after the second AZD1222 dose. These receptors originate from an adult who received the AZD1222 COVID-19 vaccine.

The chain links TRBV18 to TRBJ2-1; D remains unclear. Germline values: CDR1 KGHSH, CDR2 LQKENI. The CDR3 consists of 15 residues. V lost 2 bases, J lost 1 base, and 9 bases lay in between. CDR3: CASSPLQTSYNEQFF. CDR3 coding DNA: TGTGCCAGCTCACCATTACAGACTTCCTACAATGAGCAGTTCTTC. The full variable domain, its missing parts supplied by reference TRBV18 and TRBJ2-1, is NAGVMQNPRHLVRRRGQEARLRCSPMKGHSHVYWYRQLPEEGLKFMVYLQKENIIDESGMPKERFSAEFPKEGPSILRIQQVVRGDSAAYFCASSPLQTSYNEQFFGPGTRLTVL.

The rearrangement uses TRBV7-2 and TRBJ2-1; D gene unclear. Looked up from germline, CDR1 is SGHTA and CDR2 is FQGNSA. Trimming cost V 3 bases and J 0 bases, with 9 bases left between them. CDR3 length: 15 amino acids. Here the CDR3 DNA reads TGTGCCAGCAGCTTTGCCGCCACCTCCTACAATGAGCAGTTCTTC. Translated: CASSFAATSYNEQFF.

V usage is TRBV7-3 and J usage is TRBJ1-2; no reliable D call. Trimming removed 4 bases from V and 7 bases from J, with 13 bases in between. The V gene's germline CDR1 is SGHTA and CDR2 FQGTGA. The CDR3 contains 13 residues. CDR3 loop: CASSSRLTGGYTF. The CDR3, as DNA: TGTGCCAGCAGCTCTCGGCTCACCGGTGGCTACACCTTC.

The chain combines TRBV5-1 with TRBJ1-1, with D possibly matching TRBD1 (6 bases). This CDR3 spans 15 amino acids. Looked up from germline, CDR1 is SGHRS and CDR2 is YFSETQ. Trimming stripped 1 base from V and 1 base from J, with 11 bases between. The CDR3 is CASSLLGAGNTEAFF. The CDR3 DNA follows: TGCGCCAGCAGCTTGCTGGGGGCCGGGAACACTGAAGCTTTCTTT.

The J gene is TRBJ1-2, the V gene TRBV15, with D maybe TRBD1 (6 bases). The germline V gene encodes CDR1 LNHNV and CDR2 YYDKDF (reference sequence). The CDR3 runs to 19 residues. Deletions cut 0 bases from V and 4 bases from J, with 24 bases between. Here the CDR3 DNA reads TGTGCCACCAGCAGAGAGATGCCCACAGGAACAGGGCAACTCTATGGCTACACCTTC. It yields the protein CATSREMPTGTGQLYGYTF.

The chain combines TRBV7-3 with TRBJ1-1; 11 nucleotides align to TRBD1. This CDR3 has 16 amino acids. CDR1 is SGHTA and CDR2 is FQGTGA in the germline V gene. V shed 6 bases and J 1 base; nucleotides not matched to a gene: 7. The CDR3 spells CASRPDRGRGNTEAFF. The CDR3 DNA follows: TGTGCCAGCAGACCGGACAGGGGGCGCGGGAACACTGAAGCTTTCTTT. Full variable domain (remainder filled in from reference TRBV7-3 and TRBJ1-1): GAGVSQTPSNKVTEKGKYVELRCDPISGHTALYWYRQSLGQGPEFLIYFQGTGAADDSGLPNDRFFAVRPEGSVSTLKIQRTERGDSAVYLCASRPDRGRGNTEAFFGQGTRLTVV.

This clone was seen a handful of times. This same CDR3 is encoded by further DNA sequences in the sample. The gene calls are TRBV18 and TRBJ2-7; maybe TRBD2 (5 bases). V dropped 6 bases and J dropped 5 bases, with 14 bases sitting between them. The germline V gene has CDR1 KGHSH and CDR2 LQKENI. This CDR3 region has 13 residues. The CDR3 loop is CASSPRASHEQYF. The DNA for the CDR3 is TGTGCCAGCTCCCCGCGGGCGTCCCACGAGCAGTACTTC. Full variable domain (rest looked up from reference TRBV18 and TRBJ2-7): NAGVMQNPRHLVRRRGQEARLRCSPMKGHSHVYWYRQLPEEGLKFMVYLQKENIIDESGMPKERFSAEFPKEGPSILRIQQVVRGDSAAYFCASSPRASHEQYFGPGTRLTVT.